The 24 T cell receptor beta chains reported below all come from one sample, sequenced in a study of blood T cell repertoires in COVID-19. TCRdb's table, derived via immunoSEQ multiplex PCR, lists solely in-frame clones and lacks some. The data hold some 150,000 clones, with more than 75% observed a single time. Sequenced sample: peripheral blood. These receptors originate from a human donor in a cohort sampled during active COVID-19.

CDR3 sequence (DNA): TGTGCCAGCAGCTTGGGCAGGGGGCCTGGGGCCAACGTCCTGACTTTC. Translating it yields CASSLGRGPGANVLTF. The rearrangement links TRBV13 to TRBJ2-6, with 8 bases that match TRBD1. The CDR3 spans 16 residues. Germline trimming cut 3 bases from V and 2 bases from J; bases unmatched to any gene: 3. Per the germline V gene, CDR1 is PRHDT and CDR2 is FYEKMQ (reference sequence).

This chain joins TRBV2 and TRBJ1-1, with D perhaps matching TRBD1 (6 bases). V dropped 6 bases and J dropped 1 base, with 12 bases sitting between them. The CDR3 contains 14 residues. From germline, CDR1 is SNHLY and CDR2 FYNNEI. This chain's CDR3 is CASRYREENTEAFF. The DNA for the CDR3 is TGTGCCAGCAGGTACAGGGAAGAGAACACTGAAGCTTTCTTT.

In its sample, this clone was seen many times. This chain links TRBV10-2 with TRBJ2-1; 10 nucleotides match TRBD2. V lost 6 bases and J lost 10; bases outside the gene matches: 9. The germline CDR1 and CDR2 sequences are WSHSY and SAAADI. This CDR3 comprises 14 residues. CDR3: CASSLLGAGGEQFF. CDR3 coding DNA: TGCGCCAGCAGCCTCCTGGGAGCGGGAGGGGAGCAGTTCTTC.

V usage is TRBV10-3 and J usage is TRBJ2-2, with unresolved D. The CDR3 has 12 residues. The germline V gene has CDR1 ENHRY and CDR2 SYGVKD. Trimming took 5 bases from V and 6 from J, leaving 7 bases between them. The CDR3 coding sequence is TGTGCCATCAGTAGAGAGGCCGGGGAGCTGTTTTTT. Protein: CAISREAGELFF.

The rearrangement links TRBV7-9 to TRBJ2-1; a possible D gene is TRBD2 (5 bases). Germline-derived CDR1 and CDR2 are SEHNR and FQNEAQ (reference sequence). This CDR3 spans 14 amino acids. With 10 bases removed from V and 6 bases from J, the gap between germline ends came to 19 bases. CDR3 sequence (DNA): TGTGCCACCACCCCCCGGGCGGGCCGCAATGAGCAGTTCTTC. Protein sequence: CATTPRAGRNEQFF.

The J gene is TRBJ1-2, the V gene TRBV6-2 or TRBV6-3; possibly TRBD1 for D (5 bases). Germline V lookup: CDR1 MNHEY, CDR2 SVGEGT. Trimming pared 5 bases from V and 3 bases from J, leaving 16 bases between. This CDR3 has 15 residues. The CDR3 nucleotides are TGTGCCAGCAGTACAGCGGGGACTCGGGACTATGGCTACACCTTC. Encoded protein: CASSTAGTRDYGYTF.

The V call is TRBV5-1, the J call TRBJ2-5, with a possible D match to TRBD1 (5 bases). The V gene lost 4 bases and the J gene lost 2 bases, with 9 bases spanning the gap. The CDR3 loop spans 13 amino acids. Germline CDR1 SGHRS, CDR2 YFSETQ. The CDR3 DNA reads TGCGCCAGCAGCCGCGACAGTCAAGAGACCCAGTACTTC. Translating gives CASSRDSQETQYF.

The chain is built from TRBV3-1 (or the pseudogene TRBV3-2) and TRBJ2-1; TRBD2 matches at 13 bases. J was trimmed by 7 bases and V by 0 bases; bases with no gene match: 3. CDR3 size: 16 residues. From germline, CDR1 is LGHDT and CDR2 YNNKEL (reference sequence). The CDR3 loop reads CASSQDLTSGRNEQFF. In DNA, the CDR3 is TGTGCCAGCAGCCAAGATTTGACTAGCGGGAGGAATGAGCAGTTCTTC.

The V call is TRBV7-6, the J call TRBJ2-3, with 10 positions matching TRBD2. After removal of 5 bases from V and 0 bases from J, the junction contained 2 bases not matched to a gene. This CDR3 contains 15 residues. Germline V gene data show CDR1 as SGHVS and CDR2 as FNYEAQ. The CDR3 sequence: CASSQTSGSTDTQYF. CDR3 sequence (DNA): TGTGCCAGCAGCCAGACTAGCGGGAGCACAGATACGCAGTATTTT.

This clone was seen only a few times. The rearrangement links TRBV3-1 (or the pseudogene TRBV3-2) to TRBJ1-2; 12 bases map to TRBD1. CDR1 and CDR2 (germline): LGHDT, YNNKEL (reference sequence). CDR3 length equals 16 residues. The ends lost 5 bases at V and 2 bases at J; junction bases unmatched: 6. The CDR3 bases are TGTGCCAGCAGCTCAAGCGGGACAGGGGGCAACTATGGCTACACCTTC. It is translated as CASSSSGTGGNYGYTF.

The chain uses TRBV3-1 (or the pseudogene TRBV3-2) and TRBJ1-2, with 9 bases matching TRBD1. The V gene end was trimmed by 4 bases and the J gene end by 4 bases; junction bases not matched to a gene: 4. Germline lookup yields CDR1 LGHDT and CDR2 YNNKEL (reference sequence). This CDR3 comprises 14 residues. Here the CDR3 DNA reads TGTGCCAGCAGCCTGGACAGGGGCACCTATGGCTACACCTTC. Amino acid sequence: CASSLDRGTYGYTF.

The CDR3 DNA reads as TGTGCCAGCAGCCGTACCTCGGGGGCCTACGAGCAGTACGTC. Translating it yields CASSRTSGAYEQYV. The chain joins TRBV7-9 to TRBJ2-7; TRBD2 is a possible D gene (6 bases). This CDR3 region has 14 residues. Trimming removed 5 bases at V and 2 bases at J, with 13 bases between. Germline-derived CDR1 and CDR2 are SEHNR and FQNEAQ (reference sequence).

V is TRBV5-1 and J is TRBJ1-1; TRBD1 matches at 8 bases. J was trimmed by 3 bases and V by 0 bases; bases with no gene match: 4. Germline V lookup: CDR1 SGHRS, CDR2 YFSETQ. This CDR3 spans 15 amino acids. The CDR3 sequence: CASSLGGQGDTEAFF. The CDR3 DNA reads TGCGCCAGCAGCTTGGGTGGACAGGGTGACACTGAAGCTTTCTTT.

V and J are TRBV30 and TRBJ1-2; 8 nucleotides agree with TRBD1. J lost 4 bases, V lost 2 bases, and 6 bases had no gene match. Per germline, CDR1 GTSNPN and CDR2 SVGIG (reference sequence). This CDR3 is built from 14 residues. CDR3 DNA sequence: TGTGCCTGGAGTAGTGGGACAGGTACCTATGGCTACACCTTC. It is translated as CAWSSGTGTYGYTF.

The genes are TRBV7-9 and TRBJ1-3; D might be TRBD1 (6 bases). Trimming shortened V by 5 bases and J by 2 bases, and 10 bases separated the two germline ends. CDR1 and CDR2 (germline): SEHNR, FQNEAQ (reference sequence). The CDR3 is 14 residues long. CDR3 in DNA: TGTGCCAGCAGCCATTCAGGGGCTGGAAACACCATATATTTT. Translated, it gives CASSHSGAGNTIYF.

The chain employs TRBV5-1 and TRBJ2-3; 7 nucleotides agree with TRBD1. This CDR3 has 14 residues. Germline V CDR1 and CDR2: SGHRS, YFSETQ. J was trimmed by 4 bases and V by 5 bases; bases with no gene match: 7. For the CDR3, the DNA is TGCGCCAGCAGGCAACGACAGGGCGCAGATACGCAGTATTTT. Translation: CASRQRQGADTQYF.

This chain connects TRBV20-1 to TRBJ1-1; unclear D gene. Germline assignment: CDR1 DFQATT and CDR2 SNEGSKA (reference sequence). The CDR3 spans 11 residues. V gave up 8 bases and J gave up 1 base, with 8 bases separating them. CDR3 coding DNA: TGCAGTATTACAAAGAACACTGAAGCTTTCTTT. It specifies CSITKNTEAFF.

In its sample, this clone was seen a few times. Here the CDR3 reads CSASFPGQSYEQYF. The CDR3 region has the DNA TGCAGTGCTAGTTTTCCGGGACAGTCCTACGAGCAGTACTTC. The chain recombines TRBV20-1 with TRBJ2-7, with 7 bases lining up with TRBD1. The CDR3 loop spans 14 amino acids. Germline values: CDR1 DFQATT, CDR2 SNEGSKA (reference sequence). The V and J ends lost 3 bases and 1 base, in that order; junction bases with no gene match: 6.

As DNA, the CDR3 is TGCAGCGGTCAGGACAGGGTATCTGGAAACACCATATATTTT. Protein: CSGQDRVSGNTIYF. The chain recombines TRBV29-1 with TRBJ1-3; 8 bases are shared with TRBD1. The germline gives CDR1 SQVTM, CDR2 ANQGSEA. V was pared by 7 bases and J by 1 base, with 6 bases of the junction left unmatched. The CDR3 sequence is 14 residues long.

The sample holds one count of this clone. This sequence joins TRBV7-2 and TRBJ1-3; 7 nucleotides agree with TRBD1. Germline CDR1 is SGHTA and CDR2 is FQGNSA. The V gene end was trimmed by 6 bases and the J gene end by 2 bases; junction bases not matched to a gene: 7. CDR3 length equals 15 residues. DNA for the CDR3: TGTGCCAGCAGGGTCGGACAGGCGCCTGGAAACACCATATATTTT. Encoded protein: CASRVGQAPGNTIYF. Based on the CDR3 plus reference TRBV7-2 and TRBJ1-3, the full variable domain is GAGVSQSPSNKVTEKGKDVELRCDPISGHTALYWYRQSLGQGLEFLIYFQGNSAPDKSGLPSDRFSAERTGGSVSTLTIQRTQQEDSAVYLCASRVGQAPGNTIYFGEGSWLTVV.

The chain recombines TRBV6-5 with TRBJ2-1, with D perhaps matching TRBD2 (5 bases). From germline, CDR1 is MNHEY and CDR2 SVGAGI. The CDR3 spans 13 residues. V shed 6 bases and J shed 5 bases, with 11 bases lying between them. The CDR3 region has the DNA TGTGCCAGCAGGATATCGACTAACAATGAGCAGTTCTTC. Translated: CASRISTNNEQFF.

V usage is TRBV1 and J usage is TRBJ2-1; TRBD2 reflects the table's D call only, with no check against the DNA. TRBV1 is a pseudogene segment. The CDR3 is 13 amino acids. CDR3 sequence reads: CTSSQVNSHEQFF. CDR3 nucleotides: TGCACCAGCAGCCAAGTTAATAGCCATGAGCAGTTCTTC.

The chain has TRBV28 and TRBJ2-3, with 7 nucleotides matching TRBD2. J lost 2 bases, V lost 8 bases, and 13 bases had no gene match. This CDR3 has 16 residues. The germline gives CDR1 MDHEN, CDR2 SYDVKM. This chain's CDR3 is CASSPSGGTDTDTQYF. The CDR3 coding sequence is TGTGCCAGCTCCCCCTCGGGGGGAACAGACACAGATACGCAGTATTTT.

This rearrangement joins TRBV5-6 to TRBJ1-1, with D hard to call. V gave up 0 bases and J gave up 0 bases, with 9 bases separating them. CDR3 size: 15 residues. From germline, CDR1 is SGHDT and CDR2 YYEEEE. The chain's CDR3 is CASSLGGVMNTEAFF. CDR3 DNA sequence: TGTGCCAGCAGCTTGGGAGGTGTCATGAACACTGAAGCTTTCTTT.